This T cell receptor (beta chain) was identified during a study of T cell changes during pregnancy in multiple sclerosis. This CDR3 contains 14 residues. With 6 bases removed from V and 5 bases from J, the gap between germline ends came to 17 bases. Germline CDR1 reads SGHNT; CDR2 reads YYREEE (reference sequence). Generated by immunoSEQ multiplex PCR, the TCRdb table keeps only in-frame clones and is missing some. The sample lists tens of thousands of clones, around 93% occurring once. This sequence originates from a female donor with multiple sclerosis, enrolled in a pregnancy study. The specimen comprised CD4+ T cells from peripheral blood mononuclear cells, sampled in the third trimester of pregnancy. This chain connects TRBV5-4 to TRBJ1-1; a weak D match, TRBD1 (6 bases). CDR3 in amino acids: CASTFLGARTEAFF. The CDR3 DNA is TGTGCCAGCACCTTTCTGGGGGCTAGGACTGAAGCTTTCTTT.